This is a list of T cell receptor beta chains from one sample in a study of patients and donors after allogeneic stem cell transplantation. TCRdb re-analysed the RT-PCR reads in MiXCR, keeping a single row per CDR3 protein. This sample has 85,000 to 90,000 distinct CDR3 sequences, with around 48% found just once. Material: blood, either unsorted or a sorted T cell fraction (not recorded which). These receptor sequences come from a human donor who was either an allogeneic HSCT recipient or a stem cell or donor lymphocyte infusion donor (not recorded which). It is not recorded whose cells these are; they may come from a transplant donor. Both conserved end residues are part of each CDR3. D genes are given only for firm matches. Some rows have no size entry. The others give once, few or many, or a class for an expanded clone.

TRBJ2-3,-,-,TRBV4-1,TGCGCCAGCAGCCAAGAGCAGAACCAGAAACTTGCAGATACGCAGTATTTT,CASSQEQNQKLADTQYF
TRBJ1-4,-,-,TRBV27,TGTGCCAGCAGTTTCTTAGGGGAGAATGAAAAACTGTTTTTT,CASSFLGENEKLFF
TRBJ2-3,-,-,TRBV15,TGTGCCATCCGACAGGCAAGCACAGATACGCAGTATTTT,CAIRQASTDTQYF
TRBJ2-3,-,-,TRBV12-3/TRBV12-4,TGTGCCAGCAGTTTAGTCAGGGGCACAGATACGCAGTATTTT,CASSLVRGTDTQYF
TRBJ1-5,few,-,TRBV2,TGTGCCAGCAGTGGGGACGGCAATCAGCCCCAGCATTTT,CASSGDGNQPQHF
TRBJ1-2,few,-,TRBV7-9,TGTGCCAGCAGCTCTGATGGTGGCTACACCTTC,CASSSDGGYTF
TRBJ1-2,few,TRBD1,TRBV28,TGTGCCAGCAGTTTATCGACAGGGATGGACTATGGCTACACCTTC,CASSLSTGMDYGYTF
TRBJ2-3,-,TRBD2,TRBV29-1,TGCAGCGTTGAAGACCAGCGGGGCCCAGATACGCAGTATTTT,CSVEDQRGPDTQYF
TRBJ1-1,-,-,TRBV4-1,TGCGCCAGCAGCCAACGGGCAGGGACGAACACTGAAGCTTTCTTT,CASSQRAGTNTEAFF
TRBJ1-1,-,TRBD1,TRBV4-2,TGTGCCAGCAGCCAGGAGGGACAGCCTACTGGGGCTTTCTTT,CASSQEGQPTGAFF
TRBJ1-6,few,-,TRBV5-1,TGCGCCAGCAGCGCGGAGCTAAATTCACCCCTCCACTTT,CASSAELNSPLHF
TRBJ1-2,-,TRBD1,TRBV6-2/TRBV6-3,TGTGCCAGCAGCCGGGACAGTTACGGCTACACCTTC,CASSRDSYGYTF
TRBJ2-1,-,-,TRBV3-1,TGTGCCAGCAGCCAAGCGAGTCGCTACGGGTACAATGAGCAGTTCTTC,CASSQASRYGYNEQFF
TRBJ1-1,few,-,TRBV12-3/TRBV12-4,TGTGCCAGCAATCCAACAGTGAACACTGAAGCTTTCTTT,CASNPTVNTEAFF
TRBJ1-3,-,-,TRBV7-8,TGTGCCAGCAGCTTTGAGGCATTCTCTGGAAACACCATATATTTT,CASSFEAFSGNTIYF
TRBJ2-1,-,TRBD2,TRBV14,TGTGCCAGCAGCCACTTAGGACTAGGCGACTACAATGAGCAGTTCTTC,CASSHLGLGDYNEQFF
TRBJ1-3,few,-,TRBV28,TGTGCCAGCAGTTCCCCGGGCCGAGACAGGACCCCTGGAAACACCATATATTTT,CASSSPGRDRTPGNTIYF
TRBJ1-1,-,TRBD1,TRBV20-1,TGCAGTGCTGGGTACAGGGGGAACACTGAAGCTTTCTTT,CSAGYRGNTEAFF
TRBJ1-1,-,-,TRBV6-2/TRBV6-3,TGTGCCAGCAGCCAGACTTATGACACTGAAGCTTTCTTT,CASSQTYDTEAFF
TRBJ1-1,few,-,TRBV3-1,TGTGCCAGCAGCCAGATAGGGAACACTGAAGCTTTCTTT,CASSQIGNTEAFF
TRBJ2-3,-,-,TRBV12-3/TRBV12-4,TGTGCCAGCAGTTTCCGTCAGGGCACCGCCACAGATACGCAGTATTTT,CASSFRQGTATDTQYF
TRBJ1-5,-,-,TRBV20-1,TGCAGTGCTAGAGGGAATCAGCCCCAGCATTTT,CSARGNQPQHF
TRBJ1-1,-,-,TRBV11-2,TGTGCCAGCAGCTTAGATATCCATCGCGCTTTCTTT,CASSLDIHRAFF
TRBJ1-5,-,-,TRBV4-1,TGCGCCAGCAGCCAAGATACGGGGGTTTGGGGCAATCAGCCCCAGCATTTT,CASSQDTGVWGNQPQHF
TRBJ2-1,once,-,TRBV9,TGTGCCAGCAGCGTAGTTCAGGGCGATGAGCAGTTCTTC,CASSVVQGDEQFF
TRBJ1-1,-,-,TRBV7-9,TGTGCCAGCATCCCCCGGGGGGGCACACCGAACACTGAAGCTTTCTTT,CASIPRGGTPNTEAFF
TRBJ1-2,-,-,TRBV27,TGTGCCAGCAGTTTAAGTCAAAACTATGGCTACACCTTC,CASSLSQNYGYTF
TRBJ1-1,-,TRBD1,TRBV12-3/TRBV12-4,TGTGCCAGCAGTTTCAGGGGGGGCGCTGAAGCTTTCTTT,CASSFRGGAEAFF
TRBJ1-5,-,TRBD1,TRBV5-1,TGCGCCAGCAGCTTGGGTTCCTTGACAGGGGGCGAGCCCCAGCATTTT,CASSLGSLTGGEPQHF
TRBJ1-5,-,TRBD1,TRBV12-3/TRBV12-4,TGTGCGAGTCAGGGGGCAGGTCAGCCCCAGCATTTT,CASQGAGQPQHF
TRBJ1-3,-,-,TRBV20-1,TGCAGTGCTAGAGATGGAAGGACCTCTGGAAACACCATATATTTT,CSARDGRTSGNTIYF
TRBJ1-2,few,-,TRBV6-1,TGTGCCAGCAGTCCCCCGGGATCGTTTAATGGCTACACCTTC,CASSPPGSFNGYTF
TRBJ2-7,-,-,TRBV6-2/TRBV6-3,TGTGCCAGCTCCTCCGGGAGCACTGAGTACTTC,CASSSGSTEYF
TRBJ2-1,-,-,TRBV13,TGTGCCAGCAGCTTAAACCGGGGGAATGAGCAGTTCTTC,CASSLNRGNEQFF
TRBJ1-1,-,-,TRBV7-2,TGTGCCGGCAGCTTAGATGGGAAGAACACTGAAGCTTTCTTT,CAGSLDGKNTEAFF
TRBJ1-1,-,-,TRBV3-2,TGTGCCAGCAGCCAAGTCGAATCGGAAGCTTTCTTT,CASSQVESEAFF
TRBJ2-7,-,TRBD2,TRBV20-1,TGCAGTGCTAACCGCGGTAGCGGGAGGCGCGAGCAGTACTTC,CSANRGSGRREQYF
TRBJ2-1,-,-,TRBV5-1,TGCGCCAGCAGCCCCTCCAATGAGCAGTTCTTC,CASSPSNEQFF
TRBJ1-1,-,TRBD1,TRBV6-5,TGTGCCAGCAGTCTTTTGGACAGGTATAAGTCTGAAGCTTTCTTT,CASSLLDRYKSEAFF
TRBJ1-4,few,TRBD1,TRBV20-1,TGCAGTGCTAGCAGGGGGAGGAATGAAAAACTGTTTTTT,CSASRGRNEKLFF
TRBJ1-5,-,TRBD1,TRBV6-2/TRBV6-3,TGTGCCAGCAGTTACTCGACAGGGGGCAATCAGCCCCAGCATTTT,CASSYSTGGNQPQHF
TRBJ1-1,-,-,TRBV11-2,TGTGCCAGCAGCTTAGAGAGGGATAGGCTTAGGGGCTTGGTTCTTATCACTGAAGCTTTCTTT,CASSLERDRLRGLVLITEAFF
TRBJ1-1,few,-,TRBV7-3,TGTGCCAGCAGCCCAGGGTTGAGAGCGCCGGGCACTGAAGCTTTCTTT,CASSPGLRAPGTEAFF
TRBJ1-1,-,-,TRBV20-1,TGCAGTGCTAGAGCCGGGACAATGAACACTGAAGCTTTCTTT,CSARAGTMNTEAFF
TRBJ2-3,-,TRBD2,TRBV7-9,TGTGCCAGCAGCTTGGATACTAGCGACCGAGATACGCAGTATTTT,CASSLDTSDRDTQYF
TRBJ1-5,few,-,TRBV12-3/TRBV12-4,TGTGCCAGCAGTGCAAACAGTAGCAATCAGCCCCAGCATTTT,CASSANSSNQPQHF
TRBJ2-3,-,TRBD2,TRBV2,TGTGCCAGCAGATCCGGGAGGGCGGATACGCAGTATTTT,CASRSGRADTQYF
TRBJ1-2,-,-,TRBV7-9,TGTGCCAGCAGCTTAGCCCCTCTTGGCTACACCTTC,CASSLAPLGYTF
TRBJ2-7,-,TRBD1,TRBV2,TGTGCCAGCAGGAGGACAGGGGGCCTCTACGAGCAGTACTTC,CASRRTGGLYEQYF
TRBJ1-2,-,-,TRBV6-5,TGTGCCAGCAGTTACCGAAAGGGAGGCTACACCTTC,CASSYRKGGYTF
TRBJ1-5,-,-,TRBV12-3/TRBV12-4,TGTGCCAGCAGCCATTCCCGGACGGCCGATTATAGCAATCAGCCCCAGCATTTT,CASSHSRTADYSNQPQHF
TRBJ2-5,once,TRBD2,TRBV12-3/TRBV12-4,TGTGCCAGCAGGGAGGGGATCGGCGGGAGCGAAGAGACCCAGTACTTC,CASREGIGGSEETQYF